The clone carrying this T cell receptor (beta chain) occurred a few times. Its antigen is undetermined. Time point in this sample: late sampling 161 to 241 days after vaccination in a few convalescent patients. Sample treatment: roughly ten-day PBMC culture with coronavirus spike peptide pools or control peptides (ViraFEST assay). The authors cultured around 2.1 million PBMCs per well with around 10 IU/ml IL-2 and approximately 9 ug/ml peptide pools. The data were taken from a study of vaccination and CD4 T cells after COVID-19. Study-level background: The stimulating agents, overlapping spike peptides, came from SARS-CoV-2, HCoV-NL63, HCoV-OC43 and HCoV-229E.

Looked up from germline, CDR1 is MNHEY and CDR2 is SMNVEV (reference sequence). The germline V and J ends were trimmed by 8 bases and 5 bases, with 10 bases remaining between them. The length of the CDR3 is 11 residues. Cultured CD4+ T cells had their DNA profiled by the Oncomine TCR Beta short-read assay. Cultured CD4+ T cells yielded the extracted genomic DNA. TCRdb re-derived calls from the PCR reads in MiXCR, one entry per CDR3 protein. The sample lists approximately 25,000 distinct CDR3 sequences, 25% to 35% occurring once. The rearrangement uses TRBV27 and TRBJ2-7; D remains unclear. The source material was CD4+ T cells from blood, cultured in vitro, sampled about 7 months after SARS-CoV-2 vaccination. This sequence was found in a human donor who had recovered from COVID-19. The CDR3 DNA follows: TGTGCCAGCCGAAGGCTGGACGAGCAGTACTTC. Protein sequence: CASRRLDEQYF.